This T cell receptor (beta chain) originates from a study of molecular identifiers for immune sequencing clone quantification. TCRdb used MiXCR to reprocess the PCR reads, holding one entry per CDR3 protein. The data show fewer than 350,000 distinct CDR3 sequences, around 21% seen once. This clonotype was observed at least ten times. Libraries of naive CD8 T cells were made from about 19,000 to 1,100,000 sorted cells. They used 10%, 30% or 50% RNA. The sorting of naive CD8 T cells used the CD8+CD4-CCR7+CD45RA+ phenotype. The CDR3 has 14 amino acids. Trimming cost V 6 bases and J 8 bases; bases outside gene matches: 9. Germline CDR1 SQVTM, CDR2 ANQGSEA.

This chain joins TRBV29-1 and TRBJ2-1; TRBD2 matches at 11 bases. This clonotype originated in a human donor in good health. Some libraries in this study had Jurkat cell RNA spiked in. Source material: naive CD8+ T cells from blood, with Jurkat cell RNA spiked in. This sample's subset: FACS-sorted CD8+CD4-CCR7+CD45RA+ naive T cells. For the CDR3, the DNA is TGCAGCGTCACACTAGCGGGAGAGCCGTATGAGCAGTTCTTC. Its translation: CSVTLAGEPYEQFF.